Listed below are T cell receptor beta chains from one sample, sequenced in a study of T cell changes during pregnancy in multiple sclerosis. Measured with immunoSEQ multiplex PCR; TCRdb has only the in-frame clones, and not every one. The sample has approximately 41,000 clones, approximately 91% seen once. Specimen: PBMCs (not recorded whether the cells were cultured). The receptors come from a female donor with multiple sclerosis, enrolled in a pregnancy study. CDR3s include the opening cysteine and the closing phenylalanine or tryptophan. For some rows the clone size is stated as once, few or many, or as a class when expanded; others skip it.

>-|TRBJ2-7|TRBV5-1
CASSLDPAYEQYF
>-|TRBJ2-5|TRBV7-2
CASSTLGGGLETQYF
>once|TRBJ2-1|TRBV5-3
CARSLVCRSGRGNEQFF
>-|TRBJ2-1|TRBV15
CATSRPGTSVNEQFF
>-|TRBJ2-6|TRBV7-9
CASSLSFRDTFGANVLTF
>once|TRBJ2-7|TRBV28
CASSKLTATYEQYF
>-|TRBJ1-1|TRBV4-1
CASSPWATLNTEAFF
>-|TRBJ2-2|TRBV7-9
CASSLGGLYTGELFF
>-|TRBJ1-1|TRBV9
CASSDLGTADEAFF
>-|TRBJ2-4|TRBV11-2
CASSSSRGQNIQYF
>-|TRBJ1-4|TRBV2
CASRVLTNEKLFF
>-|TRBJ1-2|TRBV6-5
CASRQTGGRNYGYTF
>once|TRBJ2-7|TRBV9
CASSARDRGPYEQYF
>-|TRBJ2-1|TRBV5-1
CASSLRTGGNEQFF
>-|TRBJ1-1|TRBV11-2
CASSTPDRPSNGNEAFF
>-|TRBJ2-7|TRBV9
CASNPGTSGNYEQYF
>-|TRBJ1-4|TRBV5-1
CASSLQGGEKLFF
>few|TRBJ2-5|TRBV2
CASSPQGTPQETQYF
>-|TRBJ2-7|TRBV6-1
CASSPGTGTYYEQYF
>-|TRBJ1-3|TRBV5-5
CASSLARGSSGNTIYF
>-|TRBJ2-7|TRBV18
CASSPILSISGQGTYEQYF
>-|TRBJ1-2|TRBV30
CACRDRAGYGYTF
>-|TRBJ2-1|TRBV2
CASSEGPPSYNEQFF
>-|TRBJ1-2|TRBV19
CASSRYIGNGNYGYTF